The rows below give T cell receptor beta chains drawn from one sample of a study of control samples from healthy donors and cancer patients. Clones were read by immunoSEQ multiplex PCR, and TCRdb kept only the in-frame ones, dropping some. The data contain approximately 190,000 clones, about 90% of them seen just once; the ten biggest clones take up 1.8%. Material for sequencing was blood. All receptors derive from a young man in good health. CDR3s include the opening cysteine and the closing phenylalanine or tryptophan. A D gene is named only where the DNA matches it firmly. Clone size is given for some rows only: seen once, a few or many times, or a class if the clone is expanded.

D: TRBD1
size: NA
J: TRBJ2-3
V: TRBV24-1
CDR3: CATMEQGGTDTQYF
DNA: TGTGCCACCATGGAACAGGGGGGCACAGATACGCAGTATTTT

D: TRBD2
size: NA
J: TRBJ2-1
V: TRBV5-8
CDR3: CASSWGTGTSGGFSYNEQFF
DNA: TGTGCCAGCAGCTGGGGGACCGGGACTAGCGGGGGCTTTTCATACAATGAGCAGTTCTTC

D: TRBD2
size: NA
J: TRBJ2-7
V: TRBV5-1
CDR3: CASSLSGGFYEQYF
DNA: TGCGCCAGCAGCTTGAGCGGGGGCTTCTACGAGCAGTACTTC

D: NA
size: NA
J: TRBJ1-2
V: TRBV9
CDR3: CASSVGGHGYTF
DNA: TGTGCCAGCAGCGTAGGCGGTCACGGCTACACCTTC

D: NA
size: NA
J: TRBJ1-2
V: TRBV2
CDR3: CASRHWGEDYGYTF
DNA: TGTGCCAGCAGGCACTGGGGGGAGGACTATGGCTACACCTTC

D: NA
size: NA
J: TRBJ2-2
V: TRBV24-1
CDR3: CATSHGDTGELFF
DNA: TGTGCCACCAGTCACGGGGATACCGGGGAGCTGTTTTTT

D: TRBD1
size: once
J: TRBJ1-6
V: TRBV5-4
CDR3: CASSEDRGQRSPLHF
DNA: TGTGCCAGCAGCGAGGACAGGGGGCAAAGATCACCCCTCCACTTT

D: NA
size: NA
J: TRBJ2-1
V: TRBV24-1
CDR3: CATSSTSNGWNEQFF
DNA: TGTGCCACCAGTTCAACTAGCAACGGGTGGAATGAGCAGTTCTTC

D: TRBD1
size: once
J: TRBJ2-3
V: TRBV19
CDR3: CASRSEGASTDTQYF
DNA: TGTGCCAGTAGATCCGAGGGGGCTAGCACAGATACGCAGTATTTT

D: TRBD2
size: NA
J: TRBJ2-1
V: TRBV11-2
CDR3: CASSRRTSGGATYDEQFF
DNA: TGTGCCAGCAGCAGACGGACTAGCGGGGGGGCCACATACGATGAGCAGTTCTTC

D: NA
size: NA
J: TRBJ2-7
V: TRBV15
CDR3: CATSRADTYEQYF
DNA: TGTGCCACCAGCAGGGCAGACACCTACGAGCAGTACTTC

D: NA
size: NA
J: TRBJ1-1
V: TRBV5-5
CDR3: CASSFWWVRQGISSNTEAFF
DNA: TGTGCCAGCAGCTTTTGGTGGGTGAGGCAGGGCATAAGTTCGAACACTGAAGCTTTCTTT

D: NA
size: NA
J: TRBJ2-2
V: TRBV5-1
CDR3: CASSLGSAGAKTGELFF
DNA: TGCGCCAGCAGCTTGGGTTCGGCAGGGGCCAAGACCGGGGAGCTGTTTTTT

D: TRBD2
size: NA
J: TRBJ2-1
V: TRBV5-4
CDR3: CASSIPLAGNNEQFF
DNA: TGTGCCAGCAGCATACCACTAGCGGGGAACAATGAGCAGTTCTTC

D: NA
size: NA
J: TRBJ1-1
V: TRBV7-9
CDR3: CASSSGQLNTEAFF
DNA: TGTGCCAGCAGCTCTGGACAGTTAAACACTGAAGCTTTCTTT

D: NA
size: NA
J: TRBJ1-3
V: TRBV4-1
CDR3: CASSQPGRFSGNTIYF
DNA: TGCGCCAGCAGCCAACCCGGACGGTTCTCTGGAAACACCATATATTTT

D: NA
size: NA
J: TRBJ1-1
V: TRBV5-1
CDR3: CASSLVIGMNTEAFF
DNA: TGCGCCAGCAGCTTGGTGATAGGAATGAACACTGAAGCTTTCTTT

D: NA
size: NA
J: TRBJ1-5
V: TRBV2
CDR3: CASSEEGGPRSNQPQHF
DNA: TGTGCCAGCAGTGAAGAGGGCGGACCTCGTAGCAATCAGCCCCAGCATTTT

D: NA
size: NA
J: TRBJ2-1
V: TRBV9
CDR3: CASSVSSGSNSYNEQFF
DNA: TGTGCCAGCAGCGTATCATCAGGATCGAACTCCTACAATGAGCAGTTCTTC

D: TRBD1
size: NA
J: TRBJ1-5
V: TRBV5-5
CDR3: CASSWTGGVYQPQHF
DNA: TGTGCCAGCAGCTGGACAGGGGGCGTATATCAGCCCCAGCATTTT

D: NA
size: NA
J: TRBJ2-7
V: TRBV2
CDR3: CASSVGAPGIPF
DNA: TGTGCCAGCAGTGTGGGAGCCCCCGGTATCCCCTTC

D: NA
size: once
J: TRBJ1-1
V: TRBV18
CDR3: CASSPRGQNTEAFF
DNA: TGTGCCAGCTCACCAAGGGGACAGAACACTGAAGCTTTCTTT

D: NA
size: few
J: TRBJ1-4
V: TRBV6-5
CDR3: CASMRTQGNEKLFF
DNA: TGTGCCAGCATGAGGACACAGGGAAATGAAAAACTGTTTTTT

D: NA
size: NA
J: TRBJ1-5
V: TRBV4-2
CDR3: CASSQDGSAQQGNQPQHF
DNA: TGTGCCAGCAGCCAAGATGGATCGGCGCAACAGGGAAATCAGCCCCAGCATTTT

D: NA
size: NA
J: TRBJ2-2
V: TRBV7-6
CDR3: CASSLAATGNTGELFF
DNA: TGTGCCAGCAGCTTAGCCGCAACAGGAAACACCGGGGAGCTGTTTTTT

D: TRBD1
size: NA
J: TRBJ1-2
V: TRBV3-1/TRBV3-2
CDR3: CASSLTGGLVGYTF
DNA: TGTGCCAGCAGCCTTACAGGGGGCCTGGTAGGCTACACCTTC

D: NA
size: NA
J: TRBJ2-2
V: TRBV6-4
CDR3: CASRYPGLNTGELFF
DNA: TGTGCCAGCAGATATCCGGGACTGAACACCGGGGAGCTGTTTTTT

D: TRBD1
size: NA
J: TRBJ2-3
V: TRBV11-2
CDR3: CASSFTQGARDTQYF
DNA: TGTGCCAGCAGCTTCACCCAGGGGGCTAGAGATACGCAGTATTTT

D: TRBD1
size: NA
J: TRBJ2-1
V: TRBV13
CDR3: CASSKRSRDRGRSSYNEQFF
DNA: TGTGCCAGCAGCAAAAGGAGCCGGGACAGGGGACGTAGCTCCTACAATGAGCAGTTCTTC

D: TRBD2
size: NA
J: TRBJ2-7
V: TRBV20-1
CDR3: CSASRTSGNYEQYF
DNA: TGCAGTGCTAGTCGGACTAGCGGAAACTACGAGCAGTACTTC

D: NA
size: NA
J: TRBJ1-4
V: TRBV6-1
CDR3: CASSEGGATNEKLFF
DNA: TGTGCCAGCAGTGAAGGTGGGGCAACTAATGAAAAACTGTTTTTT

D: NA
size: NA
J: TRBJ1-6
V: TRBV2
CDR3: CASSDHLSPAVNSPLHF
DNA: TGTGCCAGCAGTGATCACTTAAGCCCGGCGGTGAATTCACCCCTCCACTTT

D: NA
size: NA
J: TRBJ1-1
V: TRBV10-3
CDR3: CAIMGASNTEAFF
DNA: TGTGCCATCATGGGGGCCTCGAACACTGAAGCTTTCTTT

D: NA
size: NA
J: TRBJ1-4
V: TRBV11-2
CDR3: CASSLDGISEKLFF
DNA: TGTGCCAGCAGCTTAGATGGGATTAGCGAAAAACTGTTTTTT

D: NA
size: NA
J: TRBJ1-1
V: TRBV10-2
CDR3: CASSELGLGTEAFF
DNA: TGCGCCAGCAGTGAGTTAGGGTTAGGGACTGAAGCTTTCTTT

D: NA
size: NA
J: TRBJ2-5
V: TRBV5-1
CDR3: CASQSGQPQETQYF
DNA: TGCGCCAGCCAGTCCGGACAGCCACAAGAGACCCAGTACTTC

D: NA
size: NA
J: TRBJ1-3
V: TRBV18
CDR3: CASSPPGVYGSGNTIYF
DNA: TGTGCCAGCTCACCACCAGGGGTATACGGCTCTGGAAACACCATATATTTT

D: NA
size: NA
J: TRBJ1-5
V: TRBV19
CDR3: CASSRRDGNQPQHF
DNA: TGTGCCAGTAGTCGCAGGGATGGCAATCAGCCCCAGCATTTT

D: TRBD1
size: NA
J: TRBJ1-2
V: TRBV18
CDR3: CASSPNPDRGYGYTF
DNA: TGTGCCAGCTCACCCAATCCCGACAGGGGATATGGCTACACCTTC

D: NA
size: NA
J: TRBJ1-5
V: TRBV7-9
CDR3: CASSLGGQPQHF
DNA: TGTGCCAGCAGCTTAGGGGGCCAGCCCCAGCATTTT